Each of the 25 T cell receptor beta chains below was sequenced from the same sample in a study of cytotoxic CD8 clonotypes in ibrutinib-treated CLL. Data came from immunoSEQ multiplex PCR; TCRdb stores just in-frame clones and leaves some out. Seen here are about 92,000 clones, 70% to 80% observed once, and the top ten hold approximately 23%. The sample here was PBMCs, taken after 24 months of ibrutinib treatment. The receptors here all came from a human donor with chronic lymphocytic leukemia.

The rearrangement joins TRBV2 to TRBJ2-2, with D possibly TRBD1 on 6 matching bases. V was trimmed by 6 bases and J by 0 bases, leaving 11 bases between them. CDR3 size: 15 residues. Germline loops: CDR1 SNHLY, CDR2 FYNNEI. The chain's CDR3 is CASRGTNPNTGELFF. CDR3 DNA: TGTGCCAGCAGGGGGACAAATCCGAACACCGGGGAGCTGTTTTTT. Variable domain in full (rest from reference TRBV2 and TRBJ2-2): EPEVTQTPSHQVTQMGQEVILRCVPISNHLYFYWYRQILGQKVEFLVSFYNNEISEKSEIFDDQFSVERPDGSNFTLKIRSTKLEDSAMYFCASRGTNPNTGELFFGEGSRLTVL.

V is TRBV27 and J is TRBJ1-5, with D hard to call. The V and J ends lost 5 bases and 5 bases respectively, with 10 bases between them. Germline V gene lookup returns CDR1 MNHEY and CDR2 SMNVEV (reference sequence). The CDR3 sequence is 13 residues long. This CDR3 is CASSIGVYQPQHF. The CDR3, as DNA: TGTGCCAGCAGTATTGGCGTTTATCAGCCCCAGCATTTT.

This clone came up a few times. The chain has TRBV18 and TRBJ1-3; the D gene is possibly TRBD1 (5 bases). V was shortened by 3 bases and J by 2 bases, with 8 bases between the two germline ends. The CDR3 is 14 residues long. Germline CDR1 reads KGHSH; CDR2 reads LQKENI. The CDR3 loop reads CASSPRATGNTIYF. CDR3 coding DNA: TGTGCCAGCTCACCCAGGGCGACTGGAAACACCATATATTTT.

The table lists this clone with a few counts. The chain employs TRBV27 and TRBJ1-1; unclear D gene. The V end lost 1 base, the J end lost 4 bases, and 7 bases lay between the germline ends. Germline lookup yields CDR1 MNHEY and CDR2 SMNVEV (reference sequence). The CDR3 contains 13 residues. DNA of the CDR3: TGTGCCAGCAGTTTATATGGGAGCACTGAAGCTTTCTTT. Protein sequence: CASSLYGSTEAFF.

The chain carries TRBV7-2 and TRBJ2-7; D not certain. CDR1 is SGHTA and CDR2 is FQGNSA in the germline V gene. The CDR3 contains 15 residues. V lost 1 base and J 4 bases, leaving 14 bases between the germline ends. CDR3 DNA sequence: TGTGCCAGCAGCTTAGGTGCGCGGTCGTCGTACGAGCAGTACTTC. This translates into CASSLGARSSYEQYF.

The chain links TRBV27 to TRBJ2-1; D not certain. The CDR3 is made up of 15 amino acids. Germline CDR1 and CDR2: MNHEY and SMNVEV (reference sequence). V was cut by 1 base and J by 2 bases, with 9 bases left in between. CDR3 in amino acids: CASSLFPGTYNEQFF. In nucleotides, the CDR3 is TGTGCCAGCAGTTTATTCCCTGGCACCTACAATGAGCAGTTCTTC.

This clone was found once. This chain uses TRBV19 with TRBJ1-1; D may be TRBD1 (5 bases). V gave up 5 bases and J gave up 11 bases, with 15 bases separating them. The germline gives CDR1 LNHDA, CDR2 SQIVND (reference sequence). This CDR3 has 12 amino acids. The CDR3 DNA is TGTGCCAGTAGTCCGGGACCCGTGTTGGCTTTCTTT. This encodes CASSPGPVLAFF.

The J gene is TRBJ2-3, the V gene TRBV10-2; no definite D call. The CDR3 runs to 14 residues. The V and J ends lost 6 bases and 1 base respectively, with 11 bases between them. Per germline, CDR1 WSHSY and CDR2 SAAADI. The CDR3: CASSTPGRTDTQYF. In nucleotides, the CDR3 is TGCGCCAGCAGCACTCCCGGACGCACAGATACGCAGTATTTT.

This clone came up a few times. Here the CDR3 DNA reads TGTGCCAGCAGCCCGCGGACGGCGAATGAAAAACTGTTTTTT. Its protein is CASSPRTANEKLFF. The chain is built from TRBV7-9 and TRBJ1-4; no firm D call. The CDR3 loop spans 14 amino acids. Between the trimmed V and J ends, which lost 5 bases and 5 bases, there was a span of 12 bases. Germline V gene data show CDR1 as SEHNR and CDR2 as FQNEAQ (reference sequence). Full variable domain (rest looked up from reference TRBV7-9 and TRBJ1-4): DTGVSQNPRHKITKRGQNVTFRCDPISEHNRLYWYRQTLGQGPEFLTYFQNEAQLEKSRLLSDRFSAERPKGSFSTLEIQRTEQGDSAMYLCASSPRTANEKLFFGSGTQLSVL.

The chain is built from TRBV7-9 and TRBJ2-5, with 11 bases that match TRBD1. V lost 1 base, J lost 1 base, and 5 bases stayed unmatched. Germline V gene data show CDR1 as SEHNR and CDR2 as FQNEAQ (reference sequence). The CDR3 has 17 amino acids. The CDR3 nucleotides are TGTGCCAGCAGCTTAGGTCTGGGGACAGGGGGCCAAGAGACCCAGTACTTC. Its protein is CASSLGLGTGGQETQYF.

The V gene is TRBV6-6, the J gene TRBJ2-2, with 13 bases that match TRBD2. Germline lookup yields CDR1 MNHNY and CDR2 SVGAGI (reference sequence). The CDR3 is made up of 16 amino acids. V shed 4 bases and J 7 bases; nucleotides not matched to a gene: 6. CDR3 in DNA: TGTGCCAGCAGTTCAGGACTAGCGGGAGTCATCGGGGAGCTGTTTTTT. Protein: CASSSGLAGVIGELFF.

This clone appeared once. The chain has TRBV4-2 and TRBJ2-2, with a weak D call TRBD2 (5 bases). V dropped 2 bases and J dropped 1 base, with 8 bases sitting between them. Germline V gene data show CDR1 as LGHNA and CDR2 as YNFKEQ. The CDR3 is 15 residues long. The DNA of the CDR3 is TGTGCCAGCAGCCAACGACGGGAGAACACCGGGGAGCTGTTTTTT. Translated: CASSQRRENTGELFF.

The chain joins TRBV11-2 to TRBJ1-6; D uncertain. The germline V and J ends were trimmed by 1 base and 10 bases, with 8 bases remaining between them. CDR3 length: 13 amino acids. The germline V gene encodes CDR1 SGHAT and CDR2 FQNNGV. CDR3 DNA sequence: TGTGCCAGCAGCTTAGGGGAGGGCTCACCCCTCCACTTT. This encodes CASSLGEGSPLHF.

The chain carries TRBV27 and TRBJ2-1, with 8 nucleotides matching TRBD2. Germline CDR1 is MNHEY and CDR2 is SMNVEV (reference sequence). With 3 bases clipped from V and 10 bases from J, the junction kept 8 bases outside the gene matches. The CDR3 contains 14 residues. The CDR3 region has the DNA TGTGCCAGCAGTTTTGAGCGGGGGCGCGGGGAGCAGTTCTTC. Its protein product is CASSFERGRGEQFF.

This rearrangement joins TRBV19 to TRBJ2-7; a possible D gene is TRBD1 (5 bases). Trimming removed 6 bases from V and 6 bases from J, with 15 bases in between. This CDR3 comprises 13 residues. Germline CDR1 LNHDA, CDR2 SQIVND (reference sequence). The CDR3 DNA sequence: TGTGCCAGTAGCGAATATAAGGGGTTCGAGCAGTACTTC. It encodes CASSEYKGFEQYF.

The V call is TRBV9, the J call TRBJ2-6, with D uncertain. The length of the CDR3 is 10 residues. Germline V gene data show CDR1 as SGDLS and CDR2 as YYNGEE. Between the trimmed V and J ends, which lost 3 bases and 16 bases, there was a span of 8 bases. This chain's CDR3 is CASSGGPLTF. For the CDR3, the DNA is TGTGCCAGCAGCGGAGGACCACTGACTTTC.

The rearrangement joins TRBV27 to TRBJ2-6; D remains ambiguous. The CDR3 sequence is 17 residues long. Trimming cost V 5 bases and J 0 bases, with 14 bases left between them. Germline V lookup: CDR1 MNHEY, CDR2 SMNVEV (reference sequence). The DNA for the CDR3 is TGTGCCAGCAGTCGTCCCCCCTCCTTCTCTGGGGCCAACGTCCTGACTTTC. It translates to CASSRPPSFSGANVLTF. Combining the CDR3 with reference TRBV27 and TRBJ2-6 gives the whole variable domain EAQVTQNPRYLITVTGKKLTVTCSQNMNHEYMSWYRQDPGLGLRQIYYSMNVEVTDKGDVPEGYKVSRKEKRNFPLILESPSPNQTSLYFCASSRPPSFSGANVLTFGAGSRLTVL.

The chain uses TRBV30 and TRBJ2-3; no definite D call. Germline values: CDR1 GTSNPN, CDR2 SVGIG (reference sequence). The CDR3 covers 15 residues. Trimming left V 3 bases short and J 3 bases short, with 16 bases between. The CDR3 region is CAWSLVTGITDTQYF. The DNA for the CDR3 is TGTGCCTGGAGCCTGGTAACCGGCATAACAGATACGCAGTATTTT.

The rearrangement uses TRBV21-1 and TRBJ2-7; the table assigns TRBD1, which was not confirmed against the DNA. TRBV21-1 is classified as a pseudogene. CDR3 length: 22 amino acids. The CDR3 DNA follows: TGTGCCAGCAGCAAAGGTAGGACAGGGGCGCAAAGACCCCCGAGATTTTCCTACGAGCAGTACTTC. This translates into CASSKGRTGAQRPPRFSYEQYF.

The genes are TRBV27 and TRBJ2-1; 8 nucleotides line up with TRBD2. CDR1 and CDR2 from the germline V gene are MNHEY and SMNVEV (reference sequence). The V segment lost 6 bases and the J segment 7 bases; nucleotides outside the gene matches: 11. The CDR3 runs 15 residues. Here the CDR3 DNA reads TGTGCCAGCAGACCCGGACTAGCTGTGTTGAATGAGCAGTTCTTC. This encodes CASRPGLAVLNEQFF.

This rearrangement joins TRBV13 to TRBJ2-1; D is perhaps TRBD2 (6 bases). The germline V and J ends were trimmed by 3 bases and 0 bases, with 9 bases remaining between them. Germline loops: CDR1 PRHDT, CDR2 FYEKMQ (reference sequence). The CDR3 spans 15 residues. The CDR3 DNA reads as TGTGCCAGCAGCTTCACACTAGCCTCCTACAATGAGCAGTTCTTC. Translation: CASSFTLASYNEQFF.

The rearrangement links TRBV10-3 to TRBJ2-1, with 10 nucleotides matching TRBD2. The J segment lost 8 bases and the V segment lost 6 bases, leaving 10 bases of the junction unmatched. This CDR3 spans 15 amino acids. Germline V CDR1 and CDR2: ENHRY, SYGVKD. CDR3: CAIRPSGGAGDEQFF. In DNA, the CDR3 is TGTGCCATCAGGCCGAGCGGGGGGGCTGGGGATGAGCAGTTCTTC.

CDR3 region: CAISDGLKQGYGYTF. As DNA, the CDR3 is TGTGCCATCAGTGACGGACTCAAGCAGGGCTATGGCTACACCTTC. This rearrangement joins TRBV10-3 to TRBJ1-2, with a tentative D call TRBD1 (5 bases). Trimming took 3 bases from V and 4 from J, leaving 15 bases between them. The V gene's germline CDR1 is ENHRY and CDR2 SYGVKD. CDR3 length equals 15 residues.

The chain joins TRBV6-4 to TRBJ2-2, with a possible D match to TRBD1 (6 bases). V lost 2 bases, J lost 7 bases, and 8 bases lay in between. CDR1 is MRHNA, CDR2 SNTAGT, per germline. The CDR3 totals 13 residues. Written as DNA, the CDR3 is TGTGCCAGCAGTGACCAGGGGCTCGGGGAGCTGTTTTTT. This encodes CASSDQGLGELFF.

CDR3 in amino acids: CASSQVGGTVSYNEQFF. CDR3 DNA sequence: TGTGCCAGCAGCCAAGTCGGTGGGACAGTCTCCTACAATGAGCAGTTCTTC. V and J are TRBV4-2 and TRBJ2-1; 7 bases line up with TRBD1. The CDR3 has 17 residues. V lost 1 base to trimming and J lost 0 bases; unmatched junction nucleotides: 6. Germline lookup yields CDR1 LGHNA and CDR2 YNFKEQ.